This T cell receptor (beta chain) was recorded in a study of T-cell reconstitution after alpha-beta-depleted transplantation in children. Using unique molecular identifiers, the investigators prepared the TCRbeta library. TCRdb called the PCR reads again in MiXCR, with one record for every CDR3 protein. The sample holds approximately 190,000 distinct CDR3 sequences, about 8.2% seen once. In germline, CDR1 is SGHAT, CDR2 FQNNGV. The V end lost 1 base, the J end lost 5 bases, and 11 bases lay between the germline ends. This CDR3 is 14 amino acids long. Study results and limitations: Reportedly, roughly two months post-transplant, alpha-beta T cells arose from several hundred expanded graft clones. Diversity of TCRbeta at day 60 was high in some patients, arising from surviving recipient T cells and thymic progenitors. Hyperexpanded clones declined; after one year, newly produced T cells mostly supplied diversity.

This clonotype showed up just a few times. The antigen is not known. The sequence derives from a male patient aged 2-15 years who had a stem cell transplant for acute myeloid leukemia, so the T cells may come from the graft donor. The material sequenced was PBMCs, mostly from graft donor cells, taken 360 days after TCRalphabeta/CD19-depleted stem cell transplant. V is TRBV11-2 and J is TRBJ2-5, with unresolved D. The CDR3, as DNA: TGTGCCAGCAGCTTAGGGGGTACCCGGGAGACCCAGTACTTC. Protein sequence: CASSLGGTRETQYF.